The rows below give T cell receptor beta chains drawn from one sample of a study of blood T cell repertoires in COVID-19. TCRdb keeps only in-frame clones here, not all; method: immunoSEQ multiplex PCR. Of 240,000 or so clones listed, about 82% are singletons. The specimen sequenced was peripheral blood. All receptors come from a man older than 75 with acute or convalescent COVID-19. CDR3s include the opening cysteine and the closing phenylalanine or tryptophan. The D gene is left open where the match is weak. Rows give clone size only sometimes, using once, few, many, or a class for an expanded clone.

D gene | clone size | J gene | V gene | CDR3 DNA | CDR3 protein
TRBD1 | once | TRBJ1-2 | TRBV5-1 | TGCGCCAGCAGCTTGAGGGACAGAGATGGCTACACCTTC | CASSLRDRDGYTF
. | . | TRBJ1-4 | TRBV28 | TGTGCCAGCAGTTCCTACAGGGCGGCAGTTGAAAAACTGTTTTTT | CASSSYRAAVEKLFF
. | . | TRBJ2-3 | TRBV19 | TGTGCCAGTAGTAGCGGGGTAGCGGCAGATACGCAGTATTTT | CASSSGVAADTQYF
. | . | TRBJ1-5 | TRBV3-1/TRBV3-2 | TGTGCCAGCAGCCAAGATGATGAGAATCAGCCCCAGCATTTT | CASSQDDENQPQHF
. | . | TRBJ2-2 | TRBV15 | TGTGCCACCAGCTTCCTATCCGGGGAGCTGTTTTTT | CATSFLSGELFF
. | . | TRBJ2-5 | TRBV5-1 | TGCGCCAGCACTCCCCAAGTGGGGGGCCAAGAGACCCAGTACTTC | CASTPQVGGQETQYF
TRBD1 | . | TRBJ2-7 | TRBV27 | TGTGCCAGCAGTCGCCGGACAGGGGCCTACGAGCAGTACTTC | CASSRRTGAYEQYF
. | . | TRBJ2-7 | TRBV28 | TGTGCCAGCACTAGTGCTTACGAGCAGTACTTC | CASTSAYEQYF
TRBD1 | . | TRBJ1-4 | TRBV11-2 | TGTGCCAGCAGCTTAGGAGGGGGACAGGTCGTCGTAAAACTGTTTTTT | CASSLGGGQVVVKLFF
. | . | TRBJ2-4 | TRBV5-1 | TGCGCCAGCAGCACGGGGACTCCACTAGCCAAAAACATTCAGTACTTC | CASSTGTPLAKNIQYF
. | . | TRBJ1-6 | TRBV3-1/TRBV3-2 | TGTGCCAGCAGCCAAGGACAGATCAACTCACCCCTCCACTTT | CASSQGQINSPLHF
TRBD1 | . | TRBJ2-5 | TRBV5-1 | TGCGCCAGCAGCTTGGGGGGACAGCAAGAGACCCAGTACTTC | CASSLGGQQETQYF
. | . | TRBJ2-3 | TRBV7-8 | TGTGCCAGCAGCTCTTCCCAGGGGGATACGCAGTATTTT | CASSSSQGDTQYF
. | . | TRBJ1-1 | TRBV28 | TGTGCCAGCAGCAGGCCTCAGGGGAGTCGGACTGAAGCTTTCTTT | CASSRPQGSRTEAFF
TRBD1 | . | TRBJ1-2 | TRBV28 | TGTGCCAGCAGTTTAGGGGGACAGGGGACGGGCGGCTACACCTTC | CASSLGGQGTGGYTF
TRBD2 | once | TRBJ2-1 | TRBV5-4 | TGTGCCAGCAGCTTGATGGGAGGGACGTACAATGAGCAGTTCTTC | CASSLMGGTYNEQFF
TRBD2 | . | TRBJ2-2 | TRBV6-2/TRBV6-3 | TGTGCCAGCAGTTACTCGAGTGGGAGGGCGAACACCGGGGAGCTGTTTTTT | CASSYSSGRANTGELFF
. | . | TRBJ2-2 | TRBV28 | TGTGCCAGCACTTCCCCTGGCGGGAACACAAGGGACGGGGAGCTGTTTTTT | CASTSPGGNTRDGELFF
. | . | TRBJ1-2 | TRBV2 | TGTGCCAGCAGTGATCGGGAAAGCTATGGCTACACCTTC | CASSDRESYGYTF
. | . | TRBJ2-7 | TRBV7-2 | TGTGCCAGCAGCTTAAGGCCCATGAGAGGGACTCGTGACGAGCAGTACTTC | CASSLRPMRGTRDEQYF
TRBD2 | . | TRBJ2-2 | TRBV3-1/TRBV3-2 | TGTGCCAGCAGCCAAGGGACTAGCGCGGGGTCGGTACGGAACACCGGGGAGCTGTTTTTT | CASSQGTSAGSVRNTGELFF
. | . | TRBJ1-5 | TRBV28 | TGTGCCAGCAGTTTACACTCGAGTAGCAATCAGCCCCAGCATTTT | CASSLHSSSNQPQHF
TRBD2 | . | TRBJ2-3 | TRBV3-1/TRBV3-2 | TGTGCCAGCAGCCCCCGACTAGCGGGGGGGCAAGATACGCAGTATTTT | CASSPRLAGGQDTQYF
TRBD1 | . | TRBJ2-1 | TRBV28 | TGTGCCAGCAGTGGGACAGGGGTTTCCTACAATGAGCAGTTCTTC | CASSGTGVSYNEQFF
TRBD1 | . | TRBJ2-1 | TRBV12-5 | TGTGCTAGTGGAACCGGGACAGGTGCTCAAGGCGAGCAGTTCTTC | CASGTGTGAQGEQFF